In this sample, the clone carrying this T cell receptor beta chain turned up a few times. Participants came from fewer than 25 US areas, aged about 18 to 89 years. The CDR3 covers 14 residues. The ends lost 8 bases at V and 6 bases at J; junction bases unmatched: 6. Germline V gene lookup returns CDR1 LNHDA and CDR2 SQIVND (reference sequence). The data derive from a study of blood T cell repertoires in COVID-19. Turning to the study itself: Nucleic acid was either cDNA or gDNA, and it came from T cells, B-cell-depleted T cells, or PBMCs.

In the study's own analysis: The assay estimated nucleated cells by amplifying reference gene primers. Clones were sequenced by immunoSEQ multiplex PCR, and TCRdb holds only the in-frame ones, with some missing. Clonal size and the V and J genes are those of that table, whereas D and trimming came from the DNA. The table has some 180,000 clones, 65% to 85% seen once; the top ten hold more than 3%. What was sequenced was PBMCs or T cells enriched from blood (not recorded which). The chain joins TRBV19 to TRBJ1-6, with 8 bases matching TRBD1. The receptor's source is a woman aged 25 to 39 who had been exposed to COVID-19. The CDR3 DNA reads TGTGCCAGTGGACAGGACAGGGCTAATTCACCCCTCCACTTT. Amino acids: CASGQDRANSPLHF.